The 29 T cell receptor beta chains given below trace back to one sample, sequenced in a study of OX40 agonist ivuxolimab in advanced cancers. Library preparation employed the immunoSEQ multiplex PCR assay. TCRdb obtained this table from immuneACCESS and retained in-frame rearrangements with V and J assigned. These tables miss some clones; where compared with another copy, unresolved V genes account for less than half of the shortfall, and the remainder is unexplained. In this sample the table shows 94,000 or so clones, around 80% of which occur a single time. The top ten clones comprise around 5.5% of the sample. The sample was CD4+ or CD8+ T cells sorted from blood, taken in a trial of the OX40 agonist ivuxolimab. These receptors came from an adult with an advanced solid tumor such as melanoma, head and neck, liver or kidney cancer.

The V and J genes are TRBV9 and TRBJ2-2; D might be TRBD1 (5 bases). V shed 2 bases and J shed 0 bases, with 8 bases lying between them. CDR1 is SGDLS, CDR2 YYNGEE, per germline. The CDR3 is 15 residues long. The CDR3 reads CASSVSGTNTGELFF. CDR3 DNA sequence: TGTGCCAGCAGCGTTTCAGGGACGAACACCGGGGAGCTGTTTTTT.

The CDR3 region is CASARQDNEKLFF. DNA for the CDR3: TGTGCTAGTGCGCGGCAGGATAATGAAAAACTGTTTTTT. The chain couples TRBV12-5 to TRBJ1-4; no reliable D call. With 7 bases removed from V and 4 bases from J, the gap between germline ends came to 10 bases. The CDR3 has 13 amino acids. CDR1 is LGHNT, CDR2 FRNRAP, per germline.

J is TRBJ2-1 and V is TRBV9; D remains unclear. Per germline, CDR1 SGDLS and CDR2 YYNGEE. The CDR3 runs 11 residues. Trimming took off 3 bases at V and 5 bases at J, with 3 bases between the two ends. CDR3 DNA sequence: TGTGCCAGCAGCGCCCACAATGAGCAGTTCTTC. Residues: CASSAHNEQFF.

This sequence joins TRBV27 and TRBJ1-5, with D perhaps TRBD1 (5 bases). Trimming shortened V by 6 bases and J by 1 base, and 16 bases separated the two germline ends. Germline V gene lookup returns CDR1 MNHEY and CDR2 SMNVEV (reference sequence). There are 16 residues in the CDR3. In nucleotides, the CDR3 is TGTGCCAGCAGCCCATCGTTGGGGGACAGCAATCAGCCCCAGCATTTT. Translation gives CASSPSLGDSNQPQHF.

V is TRBV10-2 and J is TRBJ2-3; the D is unclear. Trimming removed 6 bases at V and 6 bases at J, with 7 bases between. CDR1 and CDR2 from the germline V gene are WSHSY and SAAADI. The CDR3 is 11 residues long. The DNA for the CDR3 is TGCGCCAGCAGCCAGAAGGATACGCAGTATTTT. Translated, it gives CASSQKDTQYF.

V usage is TRBV6-4 and J usage is TRBJ2-1; maybe TRBD2 (6 bases). Trimming removed 3 bases at V and 12 bases at J, with 15 bases between. The CDR3 consists of 13 residues. Germline V gene lookup returns CDR1 MRHNA and CDR2 SNTAGT. The CDR3 coding sequence is TGTGCCAGCAGTGAGGGACTTCGGATAGGGCAGTTCTTC. Its translation is CASSEGLRIGQFF.

CDR3 DNA sequence: TGTGCCAGCAGGGGTTGGGGGACAGGGATTGTCTATGGCTACACCTTC. It is translated as CASRGWGTGIVYGYTF. The V call is TRBV5-6, the J call TRBJ1-2, with 9 positions matching TRBD1. Germline loops: CDR1 SGHDT, CDR2 YYEEEE. CDR3 length equals 16 residues. V lost 5 bases, J lost 4 bases, and 12 bases stayed unmatched.

The chain joins TRBV6-6 to TRBJ2-7; a weak D match, TRBD2 (6 bases). Germline V lookup: CDR1 MNHNY, CDR2 SVGAGI (reference sequence). The CDR3 loop spans 14 amino acids. With 0 bases removed from V and 6 bases from J, the gap between germline ends came to 12 bases. Written as DNA, the CDR3 is TGTGCCAGCAGTTACTCCGGGAGTTGGGCCGAGCAGTACTTC. Protein: CASSYSGSWAEQYF.

The gene calls are TRBV29-1 and TRBJ2-7; possible D gene TRBD1, 6 bases. The germline CDR1 and CDR2 sequences are SQVTM and ANQGSEA. Between the trimmed V and J ends, which lost 5 bases and 5 bases, there was a span of 16 bases. The CDR3 runs to 13 residues. CDR3 residues: CSVLTPGEHEQYF. In nucleotides, the CDR3 is TGCAGCGTTCTTACACCAGGGGAACACGAGCAGTACTTC.

The CDR3 sequence is CASSPAGWTEAFF. DNA for the CDR3: TGTGCCAGCAGCCCCGCGGGGTGGACTGAAGCTTTCTTT. The chain has TRBV5-6 and TRBJ1-1; D unresolved. The CDR3 contains 13 residues. Per germline, CDR1 SGHDT and CDR2 YYEEEE. The V gene lost 4 bases and the J gene lost 5 bases, with 12 bases spanning the gap.

The chain recombines TRBV5-3 with TRBJ1-2; D unresolved. TRBV5-3 is assigned to the ORF class and has an uncertain function. This CDR3 contains 16 residues. V shed 0 bases and J shed 0 bases, with 12 bases lying between them. CDR3 region: CARSLEGRSANYGYTF. The CDR3 nucleotides read TGTGCCAGAAGCTTGGAGGGCAGGAGCGCTAACTATGGCTACACCTTC.

CDR3 sequence (DNA): TGTGCCAGCTCACTGGGGGAACGGTATGGCTACACCTTC. It yields the protein CASSLGERYGYTF. The chain employs TRBV18 and TRBJ1-2; possible D gene TRBD1, 5 bases. CDR1 KGHSH and CDR2 LQKENI come from the germline V gene. The CDR3 has 13 residues. V was clipped by 4 bases and J by 5 bases, with 11 bases between them.

In regard to this clone: No DNA is shown, since the ends of the CDR3 on it are uncertain; the CDR3 is the one TCRdb lists. This sequence joins TRBV6-5 and TRBJ1-2. The CDR3 is 14 residues long, ends included. CDR1 MNHEY and CDR2 SVGAGI come from the germline V gene. CDR3 sequence: CASSPPGNYGYTFF.

The chain joins TRBV9 to TRBJ2-6; TRBD2 agrees at 13 bases. Trimming took 3 bases from V and 0 from J; bases not matched to a gene: 3. CDR1 is SGDLS, CDR2 YYNGEE, per germline. CDR3 length: 18 residues. CDR3 DNA: TGTGCCAGCAGCGATTGGACTAGCGGGGGCTCTGGGGCCAACGTCCTGACTTTC. It specifies CASSDWTSGGSGANVLTF.

The genes are TRBV27 and TRBJ2-7; 7 bases line up with TRBD1. Germline V CDR1 and CDR2: MNHEY, SMNVEV (reference sequence). The V and J ends lost 2 bases and 4 bases, in that order; junction bases with no gene match: 5. The CDR3 covers 14 residues. The CDR3 DNA reads TGTGCCAGCAGTTTACCGGGACAGCAATACGAGCAGTACTTC. Amino acids: CASSLPGQQYEQYF.

V usage is TRBV5-6 and J usage is TRBJ2-2, with D tentatively TRBD1 (5 bases). There are 16 residues in the CDR3. The germline gives CDR1 SGHDT, CDR2 YYEEEE. Trimming removed 0 bases from V and 0 bases from J, with 9 bases in between. In nucleotides, the CDR3 is TGTGCCAGCAGCTTGGTGGTGACAGCGAACACCGGGGAGCTGTTTTTT. It translates to CASSLVVTANTGELFF.

This chain joins TRBV7-6 and TRBJ1-5; TRBD1 matches 7 bases. V shed 1 base and J 3 bases; nucleotides not matched to a gene: 9. CDR3 length equals 17 residues. CDR1 is SGHVS, CDR2 FNYEAQ, per germline. The CDR3 DNA is TGTGCCAGCAGCTTAGGAAATCACAGGGGTTCCAATCAGCCCCAGCATTTT. Translating gives CASSLGNHRGSNQPQHF.

This clone showed up just a few times. The DNA for the CDR3 is TGTGCCAGCAGCCCCTCCCACTCGAAAGCTACTAAGCCCGGGGAGCTGTTTTTT. Amino acids: CASSPSHSKATKPGELFF. This chain joins TRBV7-9 and TRBJ2-2; D is undetermined. The CDR3 length is 18 residues. The V end was cut by 5 bases, the J end by 6 bases, with 25 bases between. Germline CDR1 reads SEHNR; CDR2 reads FQNEAQ (reference sequence).

V and J are TRBV9 and TRBJ1-1; D might be TRBD1 (6 bases). Germline assignment: CDR1 SGDLS and CDR2 YYNGEE. The CDR3 is 13 residues long. Trimming left V 3 bases short and J 1 base short, with 7 bases between. The CDR3 is CASSEGGNTEAFF. The DNA for the CDR3 is TGTGCCAGCAGCGAAGGGGGGAACACTGAAGCTTTCTTT.

The chain is built from TRBV25-1 and TRBJ1-1, with 11 bases aligning to TRBD1. Germline loops: CDR1 MGHDK, CDR2 SYGVNS. The CDR3 loop spans 16 amino acids. J was trimmed by 6 bases and V by 6 bases; bases with no gene match: 12. The CDR3 nucleotides read TGTGCCAGCAGCCCCCGGGGGGACAGGGGGATCGCTGAAGCTTTCTTT. It yields the protein CASSPRGDRGIAEAFF.

This clone turned up a few times. The V call is TRBV14, the J call TRBJ1-6; no firm D call. CDR3 size: 14 residues. Trimming pared 3 bases from V and 7 bases from J, leaving 10 bases between. The germline gives CDR1 SGHDN, CDR2 FVKESK. CDR3 residues: CASSHRVGNSPLHF. For the CDR3, the DNA is TGTGCCAGCAGCCACCGCGTCGGGAATTCACCCCTCCACTTT.

This clone occurred a few times. The genes are TRBV30 and TRBJ1-1, with a tentative D call TRBD1 (5 bases). The V end lost 3 bases, the J end lost 5 bases, and 16 bases lay between the germline ends. The CDR3 is 14 residues long. Germline-derived CDR1 and CDR2 are GTSNPN and SVGIG (reference sequence). This chain's CDR3 is CAWSGTLVGTEAFF. CDR3 DNA: TGTGCCTGGAGCGGGACTTTGGTGGGGACTGAAGCTTTCTTT.

The genes are TRBV6-5 and TRBJ2-3; 8 nucleotides agree with TRBD2. This CDR3 spans 14 amino acids. J gave up 4 bases and V 5 bases, and 5 bases lay outside the gene matches. CDR1 is MNHEY, CDR2 SVGAGI, per germline. CDR3 protein: CASSTGGRSDTQYF. The CDR3 DNA reads as TGTGCCAGCAGTACGGGGGGGAGGTCAGATACGCAGTATTTT.

This clone was recorded once. The chain links TRBV7-8 to TRBJ1-2; possible D gene TRBD1, 5 bases. The CDR3 contains 13 residues. Germline CDR1 SGHVS, CDR2 FQNEAQ. V lost 3 bases and J lost 2, with 7 bases in between. Written as DNA, the CDR3 is TGTGCCAGCAGCTTGGGGGAAAACTATGGCTACACCTTC. It specifies CASSLGENYGYTF.

The V gene is TRBV4-2, the J gene TRBJ2-1; D could derive from TRBD1 or TRBD2 (6 bases each). CDR1 and CDR2 (germline): LGHNA, YNFKEQ. With 3 bases removed from V and 5 bases from J, the gap between germline ends came to 14 bases. The CDR3 has 15 residues. CDR3 DNA: TGTGCCAGCAGCCAGTGGGAGGAGGGGGACAATGAGCAGTTCTTC. Amino acid sequence: CASSQWEEGDNEQFF.

J is TRBJ1-2 and V is TRBV4-1, with a tentative D call TRBD1 (6 bases). Trimming removed 0 bases from V and 8 bases from J, with 13 bases in between. CDR1 and CDR2 (germline): MGHRA, YSYEKL. This CDR3 spans 14 amino acids. The chain's CDR3 is CASSQDLGGLGYTF. The CDR3 coding sequence is TGCGCCAGCAGCCAAGATCTGGGGGGCTTAGGCTACACCTTC.

V is TRBV11-2 and J is TRBJ2-1, with 10 nucleotides matching TRBD2. Germline values: CDR1 SGHAT, CDR2 FQNNGV. The CDR3 sequence is 17 residues long. The V segment lost 4 bases and the J segment 8 bases; nucleotides outside the gene matches: 14. CDR3: CASSSALAGKGWDEQFF. The DNA for the CDR3 is TGTGCCAGCAGCTCAGCACTAGCGGGGAAGGGCTGGGATGAGCAGTTCTTC. Full variable domain (rest looked up from reference TRBV11-2 and TRBJ2-1): EAGVAQSPRYKIIEKRQSVAFWCNPISGHATLYWYQQILGQGPKLLIQFQNNGVVDDSQLPKDRFSAERLKGVDSTLKIQPAKLEDSAVYLCASSSALAGKGWDEQFFGPGTRLTVL.

This sequence joins TRBV9 and TRBJ2-7; D is possibly TRBD2 (5 bases). V was cut by 4 bases and J by 2 bases, with 16 bases left in between. CDR1 is SGDLS and CDR2 is YYNGEE in the germline V gene. The CDR3 runs to 15 residues. The CDR3 sequence: CASSPRTGRPYEQYF. CDR3 nucleotide sequence: TGTGCCAGCAGCCCCCGAACGGGGAGACCCTACGAGCAGTACTTC.

This sequence joins TRBV30 and TRBJ2-4; D not certain. The CDR3 totals 15 residues. Germline CDR1 is GTSNPN and CDR2 is SVGIG (reference sequence). Between the trimmed V and J ends, which lost 2 bases and 7 bases, there was a span of 18 bases. This chain's CDR3 is CAWSKDLRQKNIQYF. DNA of the CDR3: TGTGCCTGGAGTAAGGACCTCCGCCAAAAGAACATTCAGTACTTC.